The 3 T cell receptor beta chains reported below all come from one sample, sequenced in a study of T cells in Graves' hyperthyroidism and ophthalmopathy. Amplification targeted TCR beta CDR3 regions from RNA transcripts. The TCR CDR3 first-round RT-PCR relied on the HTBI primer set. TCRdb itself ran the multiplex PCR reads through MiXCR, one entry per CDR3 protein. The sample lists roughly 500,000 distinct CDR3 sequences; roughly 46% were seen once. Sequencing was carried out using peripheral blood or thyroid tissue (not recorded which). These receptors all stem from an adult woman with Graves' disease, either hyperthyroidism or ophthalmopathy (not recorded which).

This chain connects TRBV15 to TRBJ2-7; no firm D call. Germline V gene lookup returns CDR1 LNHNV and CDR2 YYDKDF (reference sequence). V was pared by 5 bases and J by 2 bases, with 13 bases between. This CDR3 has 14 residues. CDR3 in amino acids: CATSPREEAYEQYF. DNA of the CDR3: TGTGCCACCAGCCCAAGGGAAGAGGCCTACGAGCAGTACTTC.

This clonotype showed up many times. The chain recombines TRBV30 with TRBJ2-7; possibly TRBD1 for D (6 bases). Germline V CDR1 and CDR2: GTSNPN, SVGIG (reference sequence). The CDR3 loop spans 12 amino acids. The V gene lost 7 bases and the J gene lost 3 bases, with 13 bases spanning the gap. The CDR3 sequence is CASTTGYYEQYF. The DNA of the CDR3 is TGTGCCTCCACGACAGGATACTACGAGCAGTACTTC.

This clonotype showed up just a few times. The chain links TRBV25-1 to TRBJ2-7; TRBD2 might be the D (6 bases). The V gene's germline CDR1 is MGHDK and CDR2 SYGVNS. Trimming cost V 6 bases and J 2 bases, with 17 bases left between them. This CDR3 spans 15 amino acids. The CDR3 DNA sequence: TGTGCCAGCAGCCAAGGGGTTAGCGGTACCTACGAGCAGTACTTC. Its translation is CASSQGVSGTYEQYF.